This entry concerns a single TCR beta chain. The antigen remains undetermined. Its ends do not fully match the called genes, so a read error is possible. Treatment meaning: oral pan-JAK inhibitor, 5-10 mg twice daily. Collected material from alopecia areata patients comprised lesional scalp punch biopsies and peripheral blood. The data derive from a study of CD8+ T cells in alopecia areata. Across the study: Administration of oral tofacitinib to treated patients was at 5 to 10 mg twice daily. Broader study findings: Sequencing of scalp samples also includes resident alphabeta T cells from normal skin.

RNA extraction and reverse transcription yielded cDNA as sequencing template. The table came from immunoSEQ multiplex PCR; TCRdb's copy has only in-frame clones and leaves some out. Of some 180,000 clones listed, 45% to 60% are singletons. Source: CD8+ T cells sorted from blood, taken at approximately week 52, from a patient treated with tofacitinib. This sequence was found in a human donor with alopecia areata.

The DNA for the CDR3 is TGCGCCAGCACCATAGGAACTAACTATGGCTACATCTTC. Amino acids: CASTIGTNYGYIF. The J gene is TRBJ1-2, the V gene TRBV5-1, with D hard to call. The germline V gene has CDR1 SGHRS and CDR2 YFSETQ. CDR3 length: 13 amino acids.